The 29 T cell receptor beta chains listed next were all sequenced from one sample in a study of blood T cell repertoires in COVID-19 (dated by TCRdb to about 2020). Libraries were constructed by the immunoSEQ multiplex PCR assay. Entries here come from immuneACCESS through TCRdb and include only in-frame sequences with V and J called. Some clones fail to appear in such tables; in the studies checked, an unresolved V gene covers under half of the shortfall, and the cause of the remainder is unknown. The sample has about 190,000 clones on record, around nine tenths of them singletons. Of the sample, about 1.1% is held by the ten largest clones. The sample taken for sequencing was peripheral blood. The receptors stem from a man under 40 with acute or convalescent COVID-19.

The chain joins TRBV5-8 to TRBJ2-7; TRBD2 agrees at 8 bases. Germline lookup yields CDR1 SGHTS and CDR2 YDEGEE. V shed 4 bases, J shed 2 bases, and the junction held 5 bases outside the gene matches. This CDR3 contains 14 residues. In DNA form, the CDR3 reads TGTGCCAGCAGCCTCCCGGGAGGGGCCTACGAGCAGTACTTC. It yields the protein CASSLPGGAYEQYF.

This chain's CDR3 is CASSPTGMNTEAFF. In nucleotides, the CDR3 is TGTGCCAGCAGCCCAACAGGGATGAACACTGAAGCTTTCTTT. The chain has TRBV9 and TRBJ1-1, with D tentatively TRBD1 (6 bases). The ends were cut back, 4 bases at V and 0 bases at J, with 10 bases in the middle. CDR3 length: 14 residues. Germline CDR1 is SGDLS and CDR2 is YYNGEE. Drawing the rest from reference TRBV9 and TRBJ1-1, the complete variable domain is DSGVTQTPKHLITATGQRVTLRCSPRSGDLSVYWYQQSLDQGLQFLIQYYNGEERAKGNILERFSAQQFPDLHSELNLSSLELGDSALYFCASSPTGMNTEAFFGQGTRLTVV.

V usage is TRBV28 and J usage is TRBJ2-2; D may be TRBD1 (6 bases). Trimming removed 6 bases at V and 8 bases at J, with 13 bases between. CDR1 is MDHEN and CDR2 is SYDVKM in the germline V gene. The CDR3 length is 13 residues. The CDR3 DNA sequence: TGTGCCAGCAGACGGGACACATCGGGGGAGCTGTTTTTT. As protein: CASRRDTSGELFF.

The genes are TRBV18 and TRBJ2-5; TRBD1 aligns across 8 bases. The ends lost 4 bases at V and 0 bases at J; junction bases unmatched: 10. Germline CDR1 reads KGHSH; CDR2 reads LQKENI. There are 17 residues in the CDR3. CDR3 loop: CASSREQTGDYQETQYF. CDR3 nucleotides: TGTGCCAGCTCACGCGAGCAGACAGGGGATTACCAAGAGACCCAGTACTTC.

This chain uses TRBV15 with TRBJ2-1; D unresolved. The CDR3 covers 17 residues. V lost 0 bases to trimming and J lost 6 bases, with 18 bases between them. The germline gives CDR1 LNHNV, CDR2 YYDKDF (reference sequence). CDR3 bases: TGTGCCACCAGCAGAGATGGCGCGGTTACCCTTCTCAATGAGCAGTTCTTC. Translating gives CATSRDGAVTLLNEQFF.

The chain employs TRBV29-1 and TRBJ2-1; 12 bases agree with TRBD2. J lost 5 bases, V lost 6 bases, and 8 bases had no gene match. CDR3 length: 15 residues. Germline V lookup: CDR1 SQVTM, CDR2 ANQGSEA. CDR3 in amino acids: CSVRRLAGGDNEQFF. CDR3 DNA: TGCAGCGTGAGAAGGCTAGCGGGAGGGGACAATGAGCAGTTCTTC.

The gene calls are TRBV18 and TRBJ2-3, with 7 bases fitting TRBD2. The CDR3 is made up of 15 amino acids. The V gene end was trimmed by 3 bases and the J gene end by 5 bases; junction bases not matched to a gene: 8. In germline, CDR1 is KGHSH, CDR2 LQKENI. The DNA of the CDR3 is TGTGCCAGCTCACCGGCCCTAGCGGTTGGAGATACGCAGTATTTT. Translation: CASSPALAVGDTQYF.

The chain recombines TRBV27 with TRBJ1-1; a weak D match, TRBD1 (6 bases). Per the germline V gene, CDR1 is MNHEY and CDR2 is SMNVEV (reference sequence). V was clipped by 8 bases and J by 7 bases, with 11 bases between them. The CDR3 totals 11 residues. Here the CDR3 reads CASLRGSEAFF. The CDR3 region has the DNA TGTGCCAGCCTCAGGGGCAGTGAAGCTTTCTTT.

The chain has TRBV5-8 and TRBJ1-2, with 10 positions matching TRBD1. Germline V gene lookup returns CDR1 SGHTS and CDR2 YDEGEE. The CDR3 extends over 15 amino acids. Trimming removed 1 base from V and 6 bases from J; junction bases left unmatched: 6. The CDR3 reads CASSLLGTGVDGYTF. The CDR3 DNA follows: TGTGCCAGCAGCTTGCTCGGGACAGGGGTCGATGGCTACACCTTC.

This clone was detected only once. This rearrangement joins TRBV18 to TRBJ2-7; D is undetermined. The V end lost 3 bases, the J end lost 6 bases, and 9 bases lay between the germline ends. CDR1 is KGHSH, CDR2 LQKENI, per germline. CDR3 size: 12 residues. The CDR3 region is CASSPHGSEQYF. CDR3 DNA sequence: TGTGCCAGCTCACCCCATGGCTCCGAGCAGTACTTC.

The sample holds one count of this clone. The chain couples TRBV4-1 to TRBJ1-5; D call uncertain. CDR1 MGHRA and CDR2 YSYEKL come from the germline V gene. The CDR3 runs 17 residues. Trimming left V 2 bases short and J 4 bases short, with 18 bases between. CDR3 nucleotides: TGCGCCAGCAGCCAATCCCCGGGATCCTTGGGGAATCAGCCCCAGCATTTT. Translation: CASSQSPGSLGNQPQHF.

The V call is TRBV5-1, the J call TRBJ1-1; possibly TRBD1 for D (5 bases). The CDR3 extends over 14 amino acids. Trimming took 3 bases from V and 0 from J, leaving 9 bases between them. Germline CDR1 SGHRS, CDR2 YFSETQ. The CDR3 DNA follows: TGCGCCAGCAGCTCAGGGCCTTTGAACACTGAAGCTTTCTTT. Its translation: CASSSGPLNTEAFF.

Of note for this clone: A much larger clone differs from this one at a single base, so this may be a read error. This rearrangement joins TRBV9 to TRBJ1-6; D possibly corresponds to TRBD1 (6 bases). Germline CDR1 SGDLS, CDR2 YYNGEE. V was cut by 0 bases and J by 5 bases, with 6 bases left in between. This CDR3 comprises 14 residues. CDR3 in amino acids: CASSVAGDNSPLHF. CDR3 bases: TGTGCCAGCAGCGTAGCAGGGGATAATTCACCCCTCCACTTT. Full variable domain (rest looked up from reference TRBV9 and TRBJ1-6): DSGVTQTPKHLITATGQRVTLRCSPRSGDLSVYWYQQSLDQGLQFLIQYYNGEERAKGNILERFSAQQFPDLHSELNLSSLELGDSALYFCASSVAGDNSPLHFGNGTRLTVT.

This rearrangement joins TRBV6-5 to TRBJ2-1; possibly TRBD2 for D (6 bases). Per the germline V gene, CDR1 is MNHEY and CDR2 is SVGAGI. CDR3 length: 14 residues. Trimming cost V 9 bases and J 6 bases, with 18 bases left between them. CDR3 region: CASRLGGKLNEQFF. CDR3 nucleotides: TGTGCCAGTCGGCTGGGCGGGAAACTCAATGAGCAGTTCTTC.

The rearrangement joins TRBV7-9 to TRBJ2-7; D unresolved. Germline values: CDR1 SEHNR, CDR2 FQNEAQ (reference sequence). The V end was cut by 4 bases, the J end by 7 bases, with 11 bases between. The CDR3 sequence is 12 residues long. CDR3 loop: CASSSNREEQYF. In DNA form, the CDR3 reads TGTGCCAGCAGCTCCAACCGCGAGGAGCAGTACTTC.

V and J are TRBV5-4 and TRBJ1-2, with TRBD1 as a possible D gene (5 bases). V lost 5 bases to trimming and J lost 3 bases, with 14 bases between them. The CDR3 covers 14 residues. Germline V gives CDR1 SGHNT, CDR2 YYREEE (reference sequence). CDR3 protein: CASSVFQGDYGYTF. DNA for the CDR3: TGTGCCAGCAGTGTGTTTCAGGGTGACTATGGCTACACCTTC.

This clone has just one count. The J gene is TRBJ1-4, the V gene TRBV29-1; possible D gene TRBD1, 5 bases. CDR1 is SQVTM, CDR2 ANQGSEA, per germline. This CDR3 has 13 residues. Between the trimmed V and J ends, which lost 7 bases and 5 bases, there was a span of 14 bases. The CDR3 bases are TGCAGCGGAGGATGGGGCACCAATGAAAAACTGTTTTTT. The encoded protein is CSGGWGTNEKLFF.

The V gene is TRBV30, the J gene TRBJ2-7, with 9 positions matching TRBD2. The germline V gene encodes CDR1 GTSNPN and CDR2 SVGIG (reference sequence). This CDR3 spans 17 amino acids. Trimming took 1 base from V and 2 from J; bases not matched to a gene: 12. The CDR3 nucleotides are TGTGCCTGGAGTGAACGCCGTTCTAGCGGGGAAGCCTACGAGCAGTACTTC. Translation gives CAWSERRSSGEAYEQYF.

This clone was picked up a small number of times. This CDR3 reads CASRRTGNTEAFF. The DNA of the CDR3 is TGTGCCAGCAGAAGGACAGGGAACACTGAAGCTTTCTTT. This chain connects TRBV27 to TRBJ1-1; 7 bases align to TRBD1. The J segment lost 1 base and the V segment lost 6 bases, leaving 2 bases of the junction unmatched. The CDR3 length is 13 residues. Germline values: CDR1 MNHEY, CDR2 SMNVEV (reference sequence).

The chain couples TRBV2 to TRBJ1-6; no clear D gene. Per germline, CDR1 SNHLY and CDR2 FYNNEI. Trimming pared 3 bases from V and 10 bases from J, leaving 7 bases between. CDR3 length: 12 amino acids. DNA of the CDR3: TGTGCCAGCAGTGAGAGCGGCTCACCCCTCCACTTT. It is translated as CASSESGSPLHF.

The rearrangement joins TRBV4-1 to TRBJ1-1; D ambiguous. There are 16 residues in the CDR3. Deletions cut 2 bases from V and 6 bases from J, with 19 bases between. The germline V gene has CDR1 MGHRA and CDR2 YSYEKL. The CDR3 here is CASSQSSVLLASEAFF. DNA for the CDR3: TGCGCCAGCAGCCAATCCTCGGTGTTGCTCGCCTCTGAAGCTTTCTTT.

CDR3 coding DNA: TGTGCCAGCAGCGGGGGGCGGACTAGCGGGGCTTGGTACCAAGAGACCCAGTACTTC. As protein: CASSGGRTSGAWYQETQYF. The V call is TRBV9, the J call TRBJ2-5; 12 bases agree with TRBD2. Germline-derived CDR1 and CDR2 are SGDLS and YYNGEE. Trimming took 3 bases from V and 0 from J; bases not matched to a gene: 12. The CDR3 totals 19 residues.

The gene calls are TRBV12-3 or TRBV12-4 and TRBJ1-3, with unresolved D. V was clipped by 11 bases and J by 4 bases, with 9 bases between them. There are 11 residues in the CDR3. The CDR3 loop reads CAGLGGNTIYF. The DNA of the CDR3 is TGTGCCGGTCTAGGAGGAAACACCATATATTTT.

The CDR3 DNA is TGTGCCAGCAGCCCAGGACAGGGGGTTCGGGGCTACACCTTC. This translates into CASSPGQGVRGYTF. The chain combines TRBV9 with TRBJ1-2, with 10 nucleotides matching TRBD1. CDR1 and CDR2 from the germline V gene are SGDLS and YYNGEE. CDR3 length: 14 residues. V lost 4 bases to trimming and J lost 8 bases; unmatched junction nucleotides: 8.

The chain links TRBV30 to TRBJ2-3; tentative D call: TRBD2 (5 bases). The germline V gene has CDR1 GTSNPN and CDR2 SVGIG (reference sequence). V lost 3 bases to trimming and J lost 8 bases, with 15 bases between them. There are 13 residues in the CDR3. The CDR3 region is CAWRERGVTTQYF. CDR3 DNA: TGTGCCTGGAGGGAACGGGGTGTCACTACGCAGTATTTT.

The chain recombines TRBV5-1 with TRBJ1-6; D is unresolved. V lost 7 bases and J 7 bases, leaving 12 bases between the germline ends. The CDR3 covers 13 residues. Germline V gene lookup returns CDR1 SGHRS and CDR2 YFSETQ. The CDR3 loop is CASRWGDNSPLHF. The CDR3 bases are TGCGCCAGCCGCTGGGGAGACAATTCACCCCTCCACTTT. The whole variable domain, remainder taken from reference TRBV5-1 and TRBJ1-6, is KAGVTQTPRYLIKTRGQQVTLSCSPISGHRSVSWYQQTPGQGLQFLFEYFSETQRNKGNFPGRFSGRQFSNSRSEMNVSTLELGDSALYLCASRWGDNSPLHFGNGTRLTVT.

This chain connects TRBV19 to TRBJ1-5, with 8 bases matching TRBD1. This CDR3 region has 15 residues. The germline V gene encodes CDR1 LNHDA and CDR2 SQIVND (reference sequence). V shed 5 bases, J shed 5 bases, and the junction held 8 bases outside the gene matches. This CDR3 reads CASSYQGAADQPQHF. CDR3 DNA: TGTGCCAGTAGTTATCAGGGGGCTGCAGATCAGCCCCAGCATTTT.

This clone has just a few counts. The CDR3 coding sequence is TGCGCCAGCAGCTTGGCCAGGGGTGGAAACGAGCAGTACTTC. Translated, it gives CASSLARGGNEQYF. This rearrangement joins TRBV5-1 to TRBJ2-7; weak D call: TRBD1 (6 bases). This CDR3 spans 14 amino acids. V was pared by 0 bases and J by 5 bases, with 12 bases between. Per germline, CDR1 SGHRS and CDR2 YFSETQ.

This chain uses TRBV10-1 with TRBJ2-3; no firm D call. Looked up from germline, CDR1 is WNHNN and CDR2 is SYGVQD (reference sequence). CDR3 length: 13 amino acids. V lost 2 bases to trimming and J lost 4 bases, with 7 bases between them. The CDR3 loop reads CASSERVADTQYF. As DNA, the CDR3 is TGCGCCAGCAGTGAGCGGGTAGCAGATACGCAGTATTTT.